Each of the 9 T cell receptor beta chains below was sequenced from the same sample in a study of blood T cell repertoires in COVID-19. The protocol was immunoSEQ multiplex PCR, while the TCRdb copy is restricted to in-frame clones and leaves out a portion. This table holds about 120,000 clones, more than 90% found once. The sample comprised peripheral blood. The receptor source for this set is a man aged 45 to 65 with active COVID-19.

The chain's CDR3 is CASSLRRDTQYF. CDR3 coding DNA: TGTGCCAGCAGCCTCCGGCGGGATACGCAGTATTTT. The chain couples TRBV3-1 (or the pseudogene TRBV3-2) to TRBJ2-3; D gene unclear. Per germline, CDR1 LGHDT and CDR2 YNNKEL (reference sequence). The CDR3 covers 12 residues. The germline V and J ends were trimmed by 4 bases and 6 bases, with 8 bases remaining between them.

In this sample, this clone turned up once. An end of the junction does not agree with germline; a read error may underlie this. The CDR3 DNA reads as TGCGCCAGTGGGGAGCAGGTATGGCAGCCCCAGCATTTT. This encodes CASGEQVWQPQHF. The chain recombines TRBV19 with TRBJ1-5; D not resolved. Per the germline V gene, CDR1 is LNHDA and CDR2 is SQIVND (reference sequence). The CDR3 is 13 amino acids.

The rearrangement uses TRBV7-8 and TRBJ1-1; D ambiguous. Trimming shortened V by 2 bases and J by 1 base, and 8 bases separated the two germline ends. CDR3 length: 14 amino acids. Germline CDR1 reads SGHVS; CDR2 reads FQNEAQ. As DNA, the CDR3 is TGTGCCAGCAGCTTATCTCGGGAGAACACTGAAGCTTTCTTT. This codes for CASSLSRENTEAFF.

The CDR3 DNA sequence: TGTGCCAGCAGCCTAAACAATCAGCCCCAGCATTTT. Protein: CASSLNNQPQHF. The chain combines TRBV6-6 with TRBJ1-5; D is ambiguous. Germline loops: CDR1 MNHNY, CDR2 SVGAGI (reference sequence). Trimming removed 6 bases from V and 3 bases from J, with 6 bases in between. This CDR3 comprises 12 residues.

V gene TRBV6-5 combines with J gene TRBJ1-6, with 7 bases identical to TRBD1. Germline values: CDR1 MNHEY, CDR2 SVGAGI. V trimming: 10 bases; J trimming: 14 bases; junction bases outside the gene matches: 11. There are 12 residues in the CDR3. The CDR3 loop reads CATQGQTKSLHF. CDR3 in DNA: TGTGCCACTCAGGGACAGACTAAATCCCTCCACTTT.

The CDR3 bases are TGCGCCAGCAGTGAGTCGGGCAGGGGAAACACCATATATTTT. It encodes CASSESGRGNTIYF. V gene TRBV10-2 combines with J gene TRBJ1-3; D is uncertain. Trimming pared 0 bases from V and 4 bases from J, leaving 7 bases between. Germline values: CDR1 WSHSY, CDR2 SAAADI. The CDR3 has 14 residues.

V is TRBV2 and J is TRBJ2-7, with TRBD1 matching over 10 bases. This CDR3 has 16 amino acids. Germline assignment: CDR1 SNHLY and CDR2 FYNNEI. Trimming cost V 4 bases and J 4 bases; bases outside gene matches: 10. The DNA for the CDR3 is TGTGCCAGCAGTGCCCAGGGACAGGGGACCTTGTACGAGCAGTACTTC. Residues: CASSAQGQGTLYEQYF.

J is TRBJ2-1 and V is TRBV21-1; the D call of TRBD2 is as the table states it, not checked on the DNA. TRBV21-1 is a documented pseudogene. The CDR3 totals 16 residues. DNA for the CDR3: TGTGCCAGCAGCAACCGTTTAGCGGGGGGTGGGGATGAGCAGTTCTTC. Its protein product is CASSNRLAGGGDEQFF.

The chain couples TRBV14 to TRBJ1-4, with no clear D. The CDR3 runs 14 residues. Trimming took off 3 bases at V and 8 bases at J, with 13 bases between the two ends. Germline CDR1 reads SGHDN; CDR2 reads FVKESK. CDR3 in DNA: TGTGCCAGCAGCCAGACCCTAACGGGGGAAAAACTGTTTTTT. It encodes CASSQTLTGEKLFF. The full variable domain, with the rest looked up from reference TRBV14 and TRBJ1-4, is EAGVTQFPSHSVIEKGQTVTLRCDPISGHDNLYWYRRVMGKEIKFLLHFVKESKQDESGMPNNRFLAERTGGTYSTLKVQPAELEDSGVYFCASSQTLTGEKLFFGSGTQLSVL.